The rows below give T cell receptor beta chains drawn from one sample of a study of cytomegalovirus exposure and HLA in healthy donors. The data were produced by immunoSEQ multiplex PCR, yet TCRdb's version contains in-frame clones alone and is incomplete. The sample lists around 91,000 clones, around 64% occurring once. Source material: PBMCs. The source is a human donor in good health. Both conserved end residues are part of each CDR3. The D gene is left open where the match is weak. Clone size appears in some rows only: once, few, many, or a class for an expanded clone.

DNA: TGTGCCAGCAGCTTCAGTGGACAGGGACGGGCGGCTTTCTTT
CDR3: CASSFSGQGRAAFF
length: 14
D: TRBD1
size: NA
V: TRBV11-1
J: TRBJ1-1

DNA: TGTGCCAGCAGCTTGACAGGGCGGGTGTCACCCCTCCACTTT
CDR3: CASSLTGRVSPLHF
length: 14
D: NA
size: once
V: TRBV5-6
J: TRBJ1-6

DNA: TGCGCCAGCAGCTTGGTCCCGCCGATCGTGAGTTCGGCTAATGAAAAACTGTTTTTT
CDR3: CASSLVPPIVSSANEKLFF
length: 19
D: NA
size: NA
V: TRBV5-1
J: TRBJ1-4

DNA: TGTGCCAGCAGCTTAGGAGCGGATACAGATACGCAGTATTTT
CDR3: CASSLGADTDTQYF
length: 14
D: NA
size: once
V: TRBV7-2
J: TRBJ2-3

DNA: TGTGCCAGCAGCGCCTACAGGGGAAATGAGCAGTTCTTC
CDR3: CASSAYRGNEQFF
length: 13
D: TRBD1
size: NA
V: TRBV7-3
J: TRBJ2-1

DNA: TGTGCCAGCAGCATTGGGGGGGAACTGGATACGCAGTATTTT
CDR3: CASSIGGELDTQYF
length: 14
D: TRBD2
size: NA
V: TRBV5-4
J: TRBJ2-3

DNA: TGCGCCAGCAGCCAAGAAGGCCAGGGGCTCTATGGCTACACCTTC
CDR3: CASSQEGQGLYGYTF
length: 15
D: NA
size: once
V: TRBV4-1
J: TRBJ1-2

DNA: TGTGCCAGCAGCCCGACTAGCGGGGGGGCCCAGTATTTT
CDR3: CASSPTSGGAQYF
length: 13
D: TRBD2
size: NA
V: TRBV7-9
J: TRBJ2-3

DNA: TGTGCCAGCAGAAATGATGCGGCCAATACGCAGTATTTT
CDR3: CASRNDAANTQYF
length: 13
D: NA
size: NA
V: TRBV2
J: TRBJ2-3

DNA: TGTGCCAGCAGCTTTACAGGGAGAGTGGGGGCTGAAGCTTTCTTT
CDR3: CASSFTGRVGAEAFF
length: 15
D: NA
size: few
V: TRBV7-3
J: TRBJ1-1

DNA: TGTGCCAGCAGGCAAGGACAGACTCAGCCCCAGCATTTT
CDR3: CASRQGQTQPQHF
length: 13
D: NA
size: NA
V: TRBV2
J: TRBJ1-5

DNA: TGCAGCGTTGGGGGGGGACAGGGGGCGGGGGAGCAGTACTTC
CDR3: CSVGGGQGAGEQYF
length: 14
D: TRBD1
size: NA
V: TRBV29-1
J: TRBJ2-7

DNA: TGTGCCAGCAGCTACCCGGGACAGGGGGCCTACGAGCAGTACTTC
CDR3: CASSYPGQGAYEQYF
length: 15
D: TRBD1
size: NA
V: TRBV5-4
J: TRBJ2-7

DNA: TGCGCCAGCAGGCCCCTAGCGGGGGGTGGCGAGCAGTACTTC
CDR3: CASRPLAGGGEQYF
length: 14
D: TRBD2
size: NA
V: TRBV4-1
J: TRBJ2-7

DNA: TGTGCCAGTAGTATAGTGCATGGCAGCAATCAGCCCCAGCATTTT
CDR3: CASSIVHGSNQPQHF
length: 15
D: NA
size: NA
V: TRBV19
J: TRBJ1-5

DNA: TGTGCCAGCTCAACGACAGAGGACACTGAAGCTTTCTTT
CDR3: CASSTTEDTEAFF
length: 13
D: NA
size: few
V: TRBV18
J: TRBJ1-1

DNA: TGTGCCAGCAGCTTGTCCCGGTACGAGCAGTACTTC
CDR3: CASSLSRYEQYF
length: 12
D: NA
size: few
V: TRBV5-6
J: TRBJ2-7

DNA: TGTGCCAGCAGCGGACAGGGGTCCGGGGCCAACGTCCTGACTTTC
CDR3: CASSGQGSGANVLTF
length: 15
D: TRBD1
size: NA
V: TRBV9
J: TRBJ2-6

DNA: TGTGCCACCAGGGAGGGACGGTCCGCCTACGAGCAGTACTTC
CDR3: CATREGRSAYEQYF
length: 14
D: NA
size: NA
V: TRBV15
J: TRBJ2-7

DNA: TGTGCCAGCAGCTTGGCCCCCCTAGTTAGTGAGACCCAGTACTTC
CDR3: CASSLAPLVSETQYF
length: 15
D: NA
size: NA
V: TRBV5-4
J: TRBJ2-5

DNA: TGTGCCAGCAAGGAAGGGGCCGGTTCCTACGAGCAGTACTTC
CDR3: CASKEGAGSYEQYF
length: 14
D: NA
size: once
V: TRBV6-1
J: TRBJ2-7

DNA: TGTGCCAGCAGTTCCCCGGGACAGGGTAATGAAAAACTGTTTTTT
CDR3: CASSSPGQGNEKLFF
length: 15
D: TRBD1
size: NA
V: TRBV25-1
J: TRBJ1-4

DNA: TGTGCCAGCTCACCACCCTCGCGATCTGAGCAGTTCTTC
CDR3: CASSPPSRSEQFF
length: 13
D: NA
size: NA
V: TRBV18
J: TRBJ2-1

DNA: TGTGCCAGCAGCCACCGTCCCTGGGACACCTCTAGCACAGATACGCAGTATTTT
CDR3: CASSHRPWDTSSTDTQYF
length: 18
D: NA
size: NA
V: TRBV14
J: TRBJ2-3

DNA: TGTGCCAGCAGCTTAGTTTCCGGGGGGGTTCCCTACGAGCAGTACTTC
CDR3: CASSLVSGGVPYEQYF
length: 16
D: TRBD2
size: once
V: TRBV7-2
J: TRBJ2-7